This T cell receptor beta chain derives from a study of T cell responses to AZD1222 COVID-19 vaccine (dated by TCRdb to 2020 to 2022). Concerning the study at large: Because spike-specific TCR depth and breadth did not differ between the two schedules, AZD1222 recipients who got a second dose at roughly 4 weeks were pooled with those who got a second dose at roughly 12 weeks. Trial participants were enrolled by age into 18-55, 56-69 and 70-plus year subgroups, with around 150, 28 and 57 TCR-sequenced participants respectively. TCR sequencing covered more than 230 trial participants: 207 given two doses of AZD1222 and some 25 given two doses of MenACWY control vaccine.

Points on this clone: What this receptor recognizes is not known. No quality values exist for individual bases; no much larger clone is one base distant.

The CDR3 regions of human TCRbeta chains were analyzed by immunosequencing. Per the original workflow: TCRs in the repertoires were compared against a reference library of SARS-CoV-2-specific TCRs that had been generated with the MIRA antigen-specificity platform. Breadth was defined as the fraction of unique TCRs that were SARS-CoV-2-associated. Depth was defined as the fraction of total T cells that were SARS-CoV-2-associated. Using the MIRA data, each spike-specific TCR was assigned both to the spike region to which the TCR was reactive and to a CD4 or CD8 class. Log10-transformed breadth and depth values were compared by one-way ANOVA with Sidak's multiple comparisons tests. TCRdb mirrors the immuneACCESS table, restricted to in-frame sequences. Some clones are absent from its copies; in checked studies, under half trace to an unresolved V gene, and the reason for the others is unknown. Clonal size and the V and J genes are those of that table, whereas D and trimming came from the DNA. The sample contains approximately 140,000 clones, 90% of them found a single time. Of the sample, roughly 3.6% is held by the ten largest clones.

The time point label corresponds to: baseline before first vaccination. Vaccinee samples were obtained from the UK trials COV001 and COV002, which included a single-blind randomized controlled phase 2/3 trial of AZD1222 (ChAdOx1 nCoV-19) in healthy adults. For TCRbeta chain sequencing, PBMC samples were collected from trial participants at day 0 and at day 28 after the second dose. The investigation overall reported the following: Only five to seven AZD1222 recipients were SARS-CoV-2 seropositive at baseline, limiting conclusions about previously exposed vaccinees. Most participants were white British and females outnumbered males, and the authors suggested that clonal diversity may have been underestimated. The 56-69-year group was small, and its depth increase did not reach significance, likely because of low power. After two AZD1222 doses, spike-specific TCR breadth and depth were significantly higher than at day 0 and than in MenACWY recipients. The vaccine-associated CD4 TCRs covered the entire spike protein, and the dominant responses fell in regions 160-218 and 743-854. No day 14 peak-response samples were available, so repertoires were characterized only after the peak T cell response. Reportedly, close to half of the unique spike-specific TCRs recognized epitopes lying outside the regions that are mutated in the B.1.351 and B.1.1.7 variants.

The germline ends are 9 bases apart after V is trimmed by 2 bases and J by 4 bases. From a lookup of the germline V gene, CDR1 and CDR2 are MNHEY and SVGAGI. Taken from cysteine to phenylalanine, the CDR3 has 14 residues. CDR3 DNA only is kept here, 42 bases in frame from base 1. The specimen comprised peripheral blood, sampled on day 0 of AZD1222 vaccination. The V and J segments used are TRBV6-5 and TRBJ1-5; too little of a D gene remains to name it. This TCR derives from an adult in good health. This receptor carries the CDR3 CASSYGGWNQPQHF. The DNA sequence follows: TGTGCCAGCAGTTACGGAGGGTGGAATCAGCCCCAGCATTTT.